This TCR beta chain is from a study of blood T cell repertoires in COVID-19. Study background: Samples representing acute and convalescent COVID-19 were sourced from the United States, Italy and Spain. T cells, B-cell-depleted T cells, or PBMCs supplied cDNA or gDNA.

Per the authors' pipeline: Amplification with reference gene primers provided the estimates of nucleated cell counts. Generated by immunoSEQ multiplex PCR, the TCRdb table keeps only in-frame clones and is missing some. V and J calls and clone size are those listed in that table; D and trimming were worked out from the DNA. The sample has about 160,000 clones; approximately 81% are singletons. The J segment lost 3 bases and the V segment lost 2 bases, leaving 1 base of the junction unmatched. CDR3 length: 14 residues. Germline lookup yields CDR1 SGHRS and CDR2 YFSETQ. The chain couples TRBV5-1 to TRBJ2-2, with TRBD2 matching over 7 bases. The clonotype originates from a man aged 18 to 29 with active or convalescent COVID-19. The sample comprised peripheral blood. CDR3 protein: CASSFTSDTGELFF. The CDR3 DNA sequence: TGCGCCAGCAGCTTTACTAGCGACACCGGGGAGCTGTTTTTT. Full variable domain (remainder filled in from reference TRBV5-1 and TRBJ2-2): KAGVTQTPRYLIKTRGQQVTLSCSPISGHRSVSWYQQTPGQGLQFLFEYFSETQRNKGNFPGRFSGRQFSNSRSEMNVSTLELGDSALYLCASSFTSDTGELFFGEGSRLTVL.